This T cell receptor (beta chain) was retrieved from a study of blood T cells in healthy people across ages. Only one count was recorded for this clonotype. V lost 5 bases, J lost 0 bases, and 16 bases stayed unmatched. Germline-derived CDR1 and CDR2 are DFQATT and SNEGSKA (reference sequence). The CDR3 covers 18 residues. A second PCR of about 6 to 12 cycles used a sample-barcoded 5' primer and a J-beta primer mix. Carrying 12 random nucleotides, a template-switch adaptor labeled each individual cDNA molecule. TCRdb itself ran the 5' RACE reads through MiXCR, one entry per CDR3 protein. The repertoire holds 1.5 million to 2 million distinct CDR3 sequences, with about 50% as singletons. Each of the donors had roughly 9.3 milliliters of peripheral blood drawn into EDTA-treated Vacutainer tubes.

The gene calls are TRBV20-1 and TRBJ2-7; 10 nucleotides agree with TRBD2. This clonotype originated in a woman in her forties in good health. Material for sequencing was blood. The CDR3 is CSAPGPPKRGGASYEQYF. The CDR3, as DNA: TGCAGTGCTCCGGGCCCACCCAAGCGGGGGGGTGCCTCCTACGAGCAGTACTTC.